A selection of T cell receptor beta chains follows, all from one sample in a study of Ad26.COV2.S vaccination and SARS-CoV-2 variants. Repertoires were generated with immunoSEQ multiplex PCR, while TCRdb's copy carries only in-frame clones and drops some. Counted here are over 450,000 clones, around 89% occurring once; the ten biggest clones make up 1.7%. The starting material was peripheral blood, obtained in a trial of Ad26.COV2.S vaccine versus placebo. Receptors were obtained from a person aged 18 to 65 who received the Ad26.COV2.S COVID-19 vaccine or a placebo. The CDR3 runs from the conserved cysteine through the conserved F or W.

J gene: TRBJ2-7; V gene: TRBV19; CDR3 protein: CASSIDAGLAAYEQYF
J gene: TRBJ1-2; V gene: TRBV4-3; CDR3 protein: CASSQETGGGYTF
J gene: TRBJ2-7; V gene: TRBV12-5; CDR3 protein: CASGSDRAPYEQYF
J gene: TRBJ2-2; V gene: TRBV19; CDR3 protein: CASSINRELFF
J gene: TRBJ1-6; V gene: TRBV28; CDR3 protein: CASSLTSLGSGSYNSPLHF
J gene: TRBJ1-2; V gene: TRBV5-1; CDR3 protein: CASSWRTGGDGYTF
J gene: TRBJ1-6; V gene: TRBV9; CDR3 protein: CASSVDPGQGNSPLHF
J gene: TRBJ1-2; V gene: TRBV12-3/TRBV12-4; CDR3 protein: CASRSVGGYTF
J gene: TRBJ2-1; V gene: TRBV3-1/TRBV3-2; CDR3 protein: CASSRNDYNEQFF
J gene: TRBJ1-5; V gene: TRBV15; CDR3 protein: CATANRQYSNQPQHF
J gene: TRBJ2-7; V gene: TRBV6-5; CDR3 protein: CASSRTGGAYEQYF
J gene: TRBJ2-5; V gene: TRBV24-1; CDR3 protein: CATSDTGTGQETQYF
J gene: TRBJ1-2; V gene: TRBV28; CDR3 protein: CASSSRDSRGYTF
J gene: TRBJ2-7; V gene: TRBV30; CDR3 protein: CAWSQGTYEQYF
J gene: TRBJ1-2; V gene: TRBV7-9; CDR3 protein: CASSLTGANYGYTF
J gene: TRBJ2-7; V gene: TRBV18; CDR3 protein: CASSPDYSSYEQYF
J gene: TRBJ2-7; V gene: TRBV6-1; CDR3 protein: CASSDVVGSSYEQYF
J gene: TRBJ1-6; V gene: TRBV5-8; CDR3 protein: CASSLTSGLRWGENSPLHF
J gene: TRBJ1-4; V gene: TRBV2; CDR3 protein: CASSEGSGDEKLFF
J gene: TRBJ1-1; V gene: TRBV7-3; CDR3 protein: CASSLVVNTEAFF
J gene: TRBJ2-1; V gene: TRBV29-1; CDR3 protein: CSVNFQPDITPGSYNEQFF
J gene: TRBJ2-3; V gene: TRBV2; CDR3 protein: CASSELYNTQYF
J gene: TRBJ2-5; V gene: TRBV19; CDR3 protein: CASSIQGVQETQYF
J gene: TRBJ2-7; V gene: TRBV2; CDR3 protein: CASSGLSYEQYF
J gene: TRBJ1-2; V gene: TRBV18; CDR3 protein: CASSPLRGEGYTF
J gene: TRBJ2-7; V gene: TRBV2; CDR3 protein: CASSDGTGGFAYEQYF
J gene: TRBJ1-6; V gene: TRBV28; CDR3 protein: CASSLGGQGAFYNSPLHF
J gene: TRBJ2-5; V gene: TRBV18; CDR3 protein: CASSQQTGVETQYF
J gene: TRBJ2-7; V gene: TRBV5-8; CDR3 protein: CASSFPGQVYEQYF
J gene: TRBJ2-2; V gene: TRBV10-3; CDR3 protein: CAIKNPGNGNTGELFF
J gene: TRBJ1-5; V gene: TRBV12-2; CDR3 protein: CASRRTVNTDQPQHF
J gene: TRBJ2-3; V gene: TRBV24-1; CDR3 protein: CATSPGTSGFTDTQYF
J gene: TRBJ2-5; V gene: TRBV5-1; CDR3 protein: CASISGQGLGQETQYF
J gene: TRBJ2-5; V gene: TRBV29-1; CDR3 protein: CSVTGLAAFQETQYF
J gene: TRBJ2-5; V gene: TRBV5-1; CDR3 protein: CASSLEVAGETQYF
J gene: TRBJ1-1; V gene: TRBV2; CDR3 protein: CASSEAWTEAFF
J gene: TRBJ2-5; V gene: TRBV18; CDR3 protein: CASSPELGLETQYF
J gene: TRBJ2-7; V gene: TRBV18; CDR3 protein: CASSLETYYEQYF
J gene: TRBJ2-3; V gene: TRBV7-9; CDR3 protein: CASSLASGLAFTDTQYF
J gene: TRBJ2-7; V gene: TRBV28; CDR3 protein: CASSLTTGGPYEQYF
J gene: TRBJ2-7; V gene: TRBV19; CDR3 protein: CASSIQGASYEQYF
J gene: TRBJ2-2; V gene: TRBV19; CDR3 protein: CASSIGTEARPGELFF
J gene: TRBJ1-2; V gene: TRBV10-3; CDR3 protein: CAILTGAHPNYGYTF
J gene: TRBJ1-1; V gene: TRBV7-9; CDR3 protein: CASSRDSPEAFF
J gene: TRBJ1-1; V gene: TRBV7-9; CDR3 protein: CASSVRAQGRNTEAFF
J gene: TRBJ1-4; V gene: TRBV2; CDR3 protein: CASSGPGGGNEKLFF
J gene: TRBJ2-7; V gene: TRBV6-5; CDR3 protein: CATGLPHPPYEQYF